The next 14 T cell receptor beta chains were all read from a single sample in a study of OX40 agonist ivuxolimab in advanced cancers. The repertoire was sequenced with immunoSEQ multiplex PCR; TCRdb's copy has only in-frame clones and lacks some. The data show 110,000 or so clones, around 90% seen once. Here the sequenced sample was CD4+ or CD8+ T cells sorted from blood, taken in a trial of the OX40 agonist ivuxolimab. The receptor set was obtained from an adult with an advanced solid tumor such as melanoma, head and neck, liver or kidney cancer.

The J gene is TRBJ1-4, the V gene TRBV7-2; D might be TRBD1 (5 bases). This CDR3 spans 15 amino acids. The V gene's germline CDR1 is SGHTA and CDR2 FQGNSA. Deletions cut 1 base from V and 3 bases from J, with 9 bases between. The CDR3 protein is CASSLGGGSNEKLFF. DNA of the CDR3: TGTGCCAGCAGCTTAGGCGGGGGGTCTAATGAAAAACTGTTTTTT. The whole variable domain, remainder taken from reference TRBV7-2 and TRBJ1-4, is GAGVSQSPSNKVTEKGKDVELRCDPISGHTALYWYRQSLGQGLEFLIYFQGNSAPDKSGLPSDRFSAERTGGSVSTLTIQRTQQEDSAVYLCASSLGGGSNEKLFFGSGTQLSVL.

V is TRBV19 and J is TRBJ2-3; D tentatively fits TRBD1 or TRBD2 (5 bases each). Looked up from germline, CDR1 is LNHDA and CDR2 is SQIVND (reference sequence). The CDR3 is 14 amino acids. The V gene lost 4 bases and the J gene lost 2 bases, with 10 bases spanning the gap. The CDR3 here is CASSTPGTTDTQYF. CDR3 DNA sequence: TGTGCCAGTAGTACCCCCGGGACCACAGATACGCAGTATTTT.

This clone was detected ten times or more. The rearrangement joins TRBV21-1 to TRBJ1-6; TRBD1, as called in the table, went unchecked against the DNA. TRBV21-1 is a documented pseudogene. CDR3 length: 12 amino acids. CDR3 DNA: TGTGCCAGCCGGACAGACCATTCACCCCTCCACTTT. Protein: CASRTDHSPLHF.

The genes are TRBV11-3 and TRBJ1-1, with TRBD1 as a possible D gene (6 bases). The CDR3 length is 15 residues. Trimming removed 1 base at V and 3 bases at J, with 12 bases between. Germline CDR1 is SGHNT and CDR2 is YENEEA. The CDR3 bases are TGTGCCAGCAGCTTAGTAGCAGGGGCGGACACTGAAGCTTTCTTT. Its protein product is CASSLVAGADTEAFF. Looking up the rest from reference TRBV11-3 and TRBJ1-1 gives the full variable domain: EAGVVQSPRYKIIEKKQPVAFWCNPISGHNTLYWYLQNLGQGPELLIRYENEEAVDDSQLPKDRFSAERLKGVDSTLKIQPAELGDSAVYLCASSLVAGADTEAFFGQGTRLTVV.

This clone was detected a few times. For the CDR3, the DNA is TGTGCCAGCAGCTTGCTACAACCTTACAATGAGCAGTTCTTC. Its translation is CASSLLQPYNEQFF. The chain couples TRBV5-6 to TRBJ2-1, with D unresolved. Germline V CDR1 and CDR2: SGHDT, YYEEEE. The CDR3 loop spans 14 amino acids. V lost 1 base, J lost 4 bases, and 9 bases lay in between.

The V gene is TRBV10-3, the J gene TRBJ2-1; D gene ambiguous. There are 14 residues in the CDR3. Germline-derived CDR1 and CDR2 are ENHRY and SYGVKD. V gave up 4 bases and J gave up 6 bases, with 13 bases separating them. The CDR3 is CAISVPGSTNEQFF. In DNA, the CDR3 is TGTGCCATCAGTGTACCGGGTTCAACCAATGAGCAGTTCTTC.

This chain links TRBV11-3 with TRBJ2-5; the D gene is possibly TRBD2 (6 bases). The DNA end lines up better with TRBJ2-7; the J call may be wrong. CDR1 is SGHNT and CDR2 is YENEEA in the germline V gene. The CDR3 is 15 amino acids. The CDR3: CASSLGWSGLYEQYF. DNA of the CDR3: TGTGCCAGCAGCCTAGGGTGGAGCGGGTTGTACGAGCAGTACTTC.

The chain has TRBV2 and TRBJ1-1, with D uncertain. The V gene lost 4 bases and the J gene lost 1 base, with 10 bases spanning the gap. The length of the CDR3 is 14 residues. The germline V gene encodes CDR1 SNHLY and CDR2 FYNNEI. CDR3 in DNA: TGTGCCAGCAGTGCGAGACCCGGGAACACTGAAGCTTTCTTT. Amino acid sequence: CASSARPGNTEAFF. The full variable domain, completed using reference TRBV2 and TRBJ1-1, is EPEVTQTPSHQVTQMGQEVILRCVPISNHLYFYWYRQILGQKVEFLVSFYNNEISEKSEIFDDQFSVERPDGSNFTLKIRSTKLEDSAMYFCASSARPGNTEAFFGQGTRLTVV.

The chain is built from TRBV19 and TRBJ2-1, with 7 bases aligning to TRBD2. CDR1 and CDR2 from the germline V gene are LNHDA and SQIVND (reference sequence). V dropped 3 bases and J dropped 1; count of bases not matched to a gene: 6. This CDR3 has 16 amino acids. The CDR3 loop reads CASSMGGTGSYNEQFF. CDR3 bases: TGTGCCAGTAGTATGGGAGGGACGGGGTCCTACAATGAGCAGTTCTTC.

A single count supports this clone. This chain connects TRBV7-9 to TRBJ1-4; TRBD1 is a possible D gene (5 bases). Trimming took 5 bases from V and 8 from J, leaving 12 bases between them. This CDR3 has 13 residues. Looked up from germline, CDR1 is SEHNR and CDR2 is FQNEAQ (reference sequence). CDR3 loop: CASSPQGGEKLFF. The CDR3 DNA reads as TGTGCCAGCAGCCCTCAGGGAGGGGAAAAACTGTTTTTT.

The V and J genes are TRBV21-1 and TRBJ2-1; the table's D call, TRBD2, has no DNA check behind it. TRBV21-1 is reported as a pseudogene. The length of the CDR3 is 12 residues. CDR3 region: CASSLEALEQFF. CDR3 bases: TGTGCCAGCAGCCTCGAGGCACTAGAGCAGTTCTTC.

V is TRBV11-1 and J is TRBJ1-1, with no clear D. Germline V gene data show CDR1 as SGHAT and CDR2 as FQDESV (reference sequence). This CDR3 comprises 16 residues. V shed 2 bases and J shed 1 base, with 14 bases lying between them. The CDR3 sequence: CASSLSLPSRNTEAFF. The CDR3 bases are TGTGCCAGCAGCTTATCTCTTCCCAGCAGGAACACTGAAGCTTTCTTT.

This clone was seen a few times. V gene TRBV4-2 combines with J gene TRBJ1-4, with D perhaps matching TRBD1 (5 bases). Between the trimmed V and J ends, which lost 0 bases and 7 bases, there was a span of 15 bases. This CDR3 is built from 16 residues. Germline V lookup: CDR1 LGHNA, CDR2 YNFKEQ. CDR3 in amino acids: CASSQEGRGEGEKLFF. As DNA, the CDR3 is TGTGCCAGCAGCCAAGAAGGTCGAGGGGAGGGTGAAAAACTGTTTTTT.

The chain links TRBV19 to TRBJ1-1; 7 bases are a match to TRBD1. The CDR3 is made up of 13 amino acids. The germline V gene encodes CDR1 LNHDA and CDR2 SQIVND (reference sequence). V trimming: 5 bases; J trimming: 4 bases; junction bases outside the gene matches: 4. The CDR3 DNA is TGTGCCAGTAGTCAGGGGGGGGGCACTGAAGCTTTCTTT. Its translation is CASSQGGGTEAFF.